This TCR beta chain was retrieved from a study of blood T cell repertoires in COVID-19. Background on the study: There were acute and convalescent COVID-19 samples, and they came from the United States, Italy and Spain. PBMCs, B-cell-depleted T cells, or T cells provided the cDNA or gDNA that made up the material.

The method was immunoSEQ multiplex PCR; TCRdb's version includes in-frame clones alone and lacks a portion of them. The profile shows 80,000 or so clones, around 85% of them singletons. Patients at the Seattle site were enrolled during active infection and followed longitudinally. CDR3 length equals 15 residues. The ends lost 3 bases at V and 0 bases at J; junction bases unmatched: 4. Germline values: CDR1 SEHNR, CDR2 FQNEAQ (reference sequence). V is TRBV7-9 and J is TRBJ1-2; TRBD1 aligns across 7 bases. The sequence was obtained from a man aged 45 to 65 with COVID-19, enrolled during active disease. The sequencing input was peripheral blood. The CDR3 DNA follows: TGTGCCAGCAGCTTTGGACAGGCTACTAACTATGGCTACACCTTC. Translating it yields CASSFGQATNYGYTF. The entire variable domain, with the rest obtained from reference TRBV7-9 and TRBJ1-2, is as follows: DTGVSQNPRHKITKRGQNVTFRCDPISEHNRLYWYRQTLGQGPEFLTYFQNEAQLEKSRLLSDRFSAERPKGSFSTLEIQRTEQGDSAMYLCASSFGQATNYGYTFGSGTRLTVV.